This TCR beta chain is drawn from a study of cytomegalovirus exposure and HLA in healthy donors. Trimming cost V 7 bases and J 4 bases, with 19 bases left between them. The germline V gene encodes CDR1 SEHNR and CDR2 FQNEAQ (reference sequence). This CDR3 spans 15 amino acids. This clone was found once. The PCR used 60 Vbeta and 13 Jbeta primers. Produced via immunoSEQ multiplex PCR; TCRdb's table is partial and in-frame only. The sample holds tens of thousands of clones; approximately 70% are singletons and the top ten take under 2.5%. The chain uses TRBV7-9 and TRBJ1-2, with D maybe TRBD1 (6 bases). The source is a man between 25 and 39 years old in good health and CMV-seronegative. The sample comprised PBMCs. CDR3 sequence (DNA): TGTGCCAGCACCCCGGGACACCGGACCTCCTATGGCTACACCTTC. This codes for CASTPGHRTSYGYTF.